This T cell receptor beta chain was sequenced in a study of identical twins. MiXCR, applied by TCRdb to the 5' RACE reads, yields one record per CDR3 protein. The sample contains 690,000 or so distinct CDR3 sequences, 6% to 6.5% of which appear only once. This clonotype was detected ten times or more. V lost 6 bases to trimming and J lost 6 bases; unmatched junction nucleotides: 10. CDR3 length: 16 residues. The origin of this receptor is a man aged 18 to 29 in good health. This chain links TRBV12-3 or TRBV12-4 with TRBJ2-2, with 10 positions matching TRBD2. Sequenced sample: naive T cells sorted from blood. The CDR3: CASRALAGVSPGELFF. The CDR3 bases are TGTGCCAGCAGAGCGCTAGCGGGAGTGTCACCCGGGGAGCTGTTTTTT.